This T cell receptor (beta chain) was captured in a study of T cell repertoires in cytomegalovirus infection. Overall study results and limits: The ex vivo response showed dominance by HLA-C-restricted CMV-specific TCR beta clonotypes.

This clonotype was detected a few times. Its antigen is not identified. TCRdb itself ran the reads through MiXCR, one entry per CDR3 protein. Counted here are 300,000 or so distinct CDR3 sequences, about 26% occurring once; the ten biggest clones make up roughly 14%. CDR1 SGHAT and CDR2 FQNNGV come from the germline V gene. CDR3 length: 15 amino acids. With 1 base removed from V and 5 bases from J, the gap between germline ends came to 14 bases. This sequence was found in a human donor in good health (CMV status not recorded). Some clones in this sample may be carry-over from other donors' samples. The chain joins TRBV11-2 to TRBJ1-1, with TRBD1 as a possible D gene (5 bases). Material: PBMCs. The CDR3 region has the DNA TGTGCCAGCAGCTTAGTTCCAGGGACTCTAACTGAAGCTTTCTTT. This sequence encodes CASSLVPGTLTEAFF.